This TCR beta chain was identified during a study of shared clonotypes between healthy human individuals. Clones were read by immunoSEQ multiplex PCR, and TCRdb kept only the in-frame ones, dropping some. The sample has roughly 500,000 clones; around 96% are singletons. A remark on this clone: The target antigen is unknown.

The study's findings and limits: Naive CD4 clonotypes overlapped across a few donors at roughly 5.1%.

Germline V gene lookup returns CDR1 ENHRY and CDR2 SYGVKD. V was pared by 11 bases and J by 4 bases, with 22 bases between. The CDR3 has 15 amino acids. This TCR was sampled from a woman aged 25 to 45 in good health. This chain connects TRBV10-3 to TRBJ2-3; the D gene is possibly TRBD2 (7 bases). The sample comprised naive CD4+ T cells sorted from blood. This sample's subset: CD45RA+ positively selected. CDR3 sequence: CASGGQRDGPDTQYF. DNA for the CDR3: TGTGCCTCTGGGGGGCAGCGGGATGGTCCAGATACGCAGTATTTT.